The next 7 T cell receptor beta chains were all read from a single sample in a study of blood T cell repertoires in COVID-19. This table comes from immunoSEQ multiplex PCR, and its TCRdb copy is limited to in-frame clones, with some not included. The table lists about 290,000 clones, around nine tenths of them singletons, with approximately 4.2% in the top ten. Material for sequencing was peripheral blood. These receptor sequences come from a man aged 35-49 years with acute or convalescent COVID-19.

The chain employs TRBV19 and TRBJ1-5; D ambiguous. Trimming removed 9 bases from V and 1 base from J, with 19 bases in between. The V gene's germline CDR1 is LNHDA and CDR2 SQIVND (reference sequence). The CDR3 runs 16 residues. CDR3 nucleotide sequence: TGTGCCAGCTTAGAGGTACGAGGAGCCAGCAATCAGCCCCAGCATTTT. Translating it yields CASLEVRGASNQPQHF.

This clone occurred once. This chain uses TRBV2 with TRBJ2-7; 7 bases line up with TRBD2. The ends lost 5 bases at V and 4 bases at J; junction bases unmatched: 11. This CDR3 comprises 15 residues. The germline V gene has CDR1 SNHLY and CDR2 FYNNEI. CDR3 in amino acids: CASSYGGGGKYEQYF. Written as DNA, the CDR3 is TGTGCCAGCAGTTATGGCGGGGGAGGGAAGTACGAGCAGTACTTC.

This clone has only one observation. Germline is not matched at one junction end, which may reflect a read error. V usage is TRBV18 and J usage is TRBJ2-1, with 9 bases matching TRBD1. This CDR3 comprises 14 residues. Germline assignment: CDR1 KGHSH and CDR2 LQKENI. The CDR3 DNA reads as TGTGCCAGCTCACCGCAGGGACAGGGTCTTGGCGCGGTCTTC. This translates into CASSPQGQGLGAVF.

The chain links TRBV6-5 to TRBJ2-1; TRBD2 might be the D (6 bases). CDR3 size: 13 residues. V was shortened by 7 bases and J by 5 bases, with 12 bases between the two germline ends. CDR1 MNHEY and CDR2 SVGAGI come from the germline V gene. The CDR3 protein is CASKRGWDNEQFF. DNA of the CDR3: TGTGCCAGCAAACGGGGGTGGGACAATGAGCAGTTCTTC.

The genes are TRBV6-1 and TRBJ1-1; 10 nucleotides match TRBD1. J lost 5 bases, V lost 3 bases, and 6 bases had no gene match. Germline V gene sequence: CDR1 MNHNS, CDR2 SASEGT. The CDR3 has 15 amino acids. CDR3 residues: CASSDRQGAETEAFF. The CDR3 nucleotides are TGTGCCAGCAGTGACAGACAGGGGGCCGAGACTGAAGCTTTCTTT.

This chain uses TRBV3-1 (or the pseudogene TRBV3-2) with TRBJ2-7; D is ambiguous. Germline V lookup: CDR1 LGHDT, CDR2 YNNKEL (reference sequence). V lost 2 bases, J lost 5 bases, and 4 bases lay in between. This CDR3 comprises 11 residues. CDR3 DNA sequence: TGTGCCAGCAGCCAAATCAACGAGCAGTACTTC. Translating it yields CASSQINEQYF.

The gene calls are TRBV29-1 and TRBJ1-2; 12 bases are shared with TRBD1. V shed 4 bases, J shed 8 bases, and the junction held 8 bases outside the gene matches. The CDR3 is made up of 14 amino acids. CDR1 and CDR2 from the germline V gene are SQVTM and ANQGSEA. The CDR3, as DNA: TGCAGCGTTGGGAACACCGGGACAGGGGGCGGCTACACCTTC. Translated, it gives CSVGNTGTGGGYTF.